One sample yielded the 25 T cell receptor beta chains listed below, sequenced in a study of neoadjuvant anti-PD-1 for oral cavity cancer. Data came from immunoSEQ multiplex PCR; TCRdb stores just in-frame clones and leaves some out. The data show 15,000 to 20,000 clones, approximately 70% seen once. This specimen was PBMCs, taken before nivolumab (anti-PD-1) treatment. These receptors were collected from a person aged 40 to 85 with oral cavity squamous cell carcinoma.

V is TRBV25-1 and J is TRBJ2-7; 13 bases are shared with TRBD2. The CDR3 is 15 amino acids. V shed 4 bases, J shed 7 bases, and the junction held 7 bases outside the gene matches. Germline V lookup: CDR1 MGHDK, CDR2 SYGVNS. The CDR3 DNA reads TGTGCCAGCAGTGCGGGACTAGCGGGAAGAATTGAGCAGTACTTC. This encodes CASSAGLAGRIEQYF.

The CDR3: CASSLVPGTALSGANVLTF. DNA of the CDR3: TGTGCCAGCAGCTTAGTGCCCGGGACAGCGTTGTCTGGGGCCAACGTCCTGACTTTC. This sequence joins TRBV7-8 and TRBJ2-6; 7 bases align to TRBD1. In germline, CDR1 is SGHVS, CDR2 FQNEAQ. CDR3 length equals 19 residues. After removal of 1 base from V and 1 base from J, the junction contained 10 bases not matched to a gene.

The rearrangement uses TRBV6-6 and TRBJ2-1, with D possibly being TRBD1 (5 bases). Germline assignment: CDR1 MNHNY and CDR2 SVGAGI (reference sequence). With 3 bases removed from V and 6 bases from J, the gap between germline ends came to 6 bases. The CDR3 loop spans 12 amino acids. CDR3 coding DNA: TGTGCCAGCAGTTATGACAGCAATGAGCAGTTCTTC. Translation gives CASSYDSNEQFF.

This clone was seen a single time. The rearrangement uses TRBV19 and TRBJ2-7; D uncertain. With 1 base removed from V and 1 base from J, the gap between germline ends came to 8 bases. The CDR3 runs to 14 residues. Germline assignment: CDR1 LNHDA and CDR2 SQIVND (reference sequence). CDR3 in amino acids: CASSIGHSSYEQYF. The CDR3 DNA sequence: TGTGCCAGTAGTATAGGGCACTCGTCCTACGAGCAGTACTTC.

The gene calls are TRBV15 and TRBJ2-5, with 9 positions matching TRBD1. V shed 0 bases, J shed 7 bases, and the junction held 9 bases outside the gene matches. CDR1 and CDR2 from the germline V gene are LNHNV and YYDKDF (reference sequence). This CDR3 is 16 amino acids long. As DNA, the CDR3 is TGTGCCACCAGCAGAGATCCCTCGGGACAGGGAGCGACCCAGTACTTC. Amino acid sequence: CATSRDPSGQGATQYF.

This chain links TRBV2 with TRBJ2-1; D might be TRBD2 (5 bases). The germline CDR1 and CDR2 sequences are SNHLY and FYNNEI. The CDR3 consists of 14 residues. Trimming stripped 11 bases from V and 9 bases from J, with 23 bases between. The CDR3 DNA reads as TGTGCCTCTCAGGTAGGGAGTGGTGTTGGTGAGCAGTTCTTC. It is translated as CASQVGSGVGEQFF.

The chain is built from TRBV6-5 and TRBJ2-3; TRBD2 matches at 9 bases. After removal of 8 bases from V and 6 bases from J, the junction contained 9 bases not matched to a gene. CDR1 and CDR2 from the germline V gene are MNHEY and SVGAGI. The CDR3 has 14 amino acids. The CDR3 bases are TGTGCCAGCGTGGGGCGGGAGGGTGTGGATACGCAGTATTTT. This gives the protein CASVGREGVDTQYF.

This clone was seen more than once but under ten times. The gene calls are TRBV14 and TRBJ2-2; D perhaps matches TRBD1 (5 bases). CDR1 is SGHDN and CDR2 is FVKESK in the germline V gene. The CDR3 has 15 residues. Trimming left V 4 bases short and J 0 bases short, with 9 bases between. The CDR3 sequence is CASSRQFANTGELFF. Written as DNA, the CDR3 is TGTGCCAGCAGCCGACAGTTCGCGAACACCGGGGAGCTGTTTTTT.

This chain uses TRBV19 with TRBJ2-1; 8 nucleotides line up with TRBD1. Losses at the gene ends were 4 bases for V and 8 bases for J; bases not matched to a gene: 7. In germline, CDR1 is LNHDA, CDR2 SQIVND (reference sequence). The CDR3 has 14 amino acids. CDR3 in amino acids: CASSRTGPQDEQFF. For the CDR3, the DNA is TGTGCCAGTAGTAGGACAGGGCCGCAGGATGAGCAGTTCTTC. Full variable domain (missing parts from reference TRBV19 and TRBJ2-1): DGGITQSPKYLFRKEGQNVTLSCEQNLNHDAMYWYRQDPGQGLRLIYYSQIVNDFQKGDIAEGYSVSREKKESFPLTVTSAQKNPTAFYLCASSRTGPQDEQFFGPGTRLTVL.

The chain combines TRBV6-1 with TRBJ2-1; D remains ambiguous. The CDR3 is 14 residues long. Germline values: CDR1 MNHNS, CDR2 SASEGT. The V end was cut by 1 base, the J end by 3 bases, with 7 bases between. The CDR3 DNA follows: TGTGCCAGCAGTGAAGGGCTAGACTACAATGAGCAGTTCTTC. Amino acid sequence: CASSEGLDYNEQFF.

The V gene is TRBV7-6, the J gene TRBJ1-2; D gene uncertain. From germline, CDR1 is SGHVS and CDR2 FNYEAQ. The CDR3 spans 12 residues. Trimming removed 1 base at V and 4 bases at J, with 4 bases between. CDR3 loop: CASSLGGYGYTF. The CDR3, as DNA: TGTGCCAGCAGCTTAGGGGGCTATGGCTACACCTTC.

This chain links TRBV6-5 with TRBJ2-1, with TRBD2 matching over 7 bases. The CDR3 is made up of 14 amino acids. Looked up from germline, CDR1 is MNHEY and CDR2 is SVGAGI. The V gene end was trimmed by 7 bases and the J gene end by 10 bases; junction bases not matched to a gene: 13. This CDR3 is CASTPREAGAEQFF. The CDR3 bases are TGTGCCAGCACCCCCCGTGAGGCGGGAGCCGAGCAGTTCTTC.

V gene TRBV7-2 combines with J gene TRBJ2-5, with TRBD1 matching over 11 bases. Germline assignment: CDR1 SGHTA and CDR2 FQGNSA. V lost 5 bases to trimming and J lost 7 bases; unmatched junction nucleotides: 9. The CDR3 covers 15 residues. CDR3 residues: CASSPWGGQGGTQYF. CDR3 DNA: TGTGCCAGCAGCCCCTGGGGGGGACAGGGGGGGACCCAGTACTTC.

The chain employs TRBV30 and TRBJ2-7; 10 bases match TRBD2. Germline V gene data show CDR1 as GTSNPN and CDR2 as SVGIG (reference sequence). Trimming removed 5 bases from V and 2 bases from J; junction bases left unmatched: 3. The CDR3 covers 13 residues. The CDR3 sequence is CAWELAGPYEQYF. The DNA of the CDR3 is TGTGCCTGGGAACTAGCGGGACCCTACGAGCAGTACTTC.

The chain is built from TRBV10-1 and TRBJ1-2; tentative D call: TRBD1 (6 bases). The V end lost 4 bases, the J end lost 0 bases, and 12 bases lay between the germline ends. The CDR3 is 15 amino acids. Germline CDR1 reads WNHNN; CDR2 reads SYGVQD (reference sequence). DNA for the CDR3: TGCGCCAGCAGTGGTGGGCGGGGGCCTAACTATGGCTACACCTTC. This translates into CASSGGRGPNYGYTF.

The chain uses TRBV5-1 and TRBJ2-1, with TRBD2 matching over 8 bases. Germline V gene data show CDR1 as SGHRS and CDR2 as YFSETQ. This CDR3 is 17 amino acids long. Trimming cost V 0 bases and J 9 bases; bases outside gene matches: 14. The CDR3 DNA sequence: TGCGCCAGCAGCTTGGTGGCTAGCGGGCCCTCAGTTGTTGAGCAGTTCTTC. Amino acid sequence: CASSLVASGPSVVEQFF.

The chain recombines TRBV10-3 with TRBJ2-1, with 9 bases aligning to TRBD1. With V trimmed by 6 bases and J by 4 bases, 4 bases remained unmatched. Germline loops: CDR1 ENHRY, CDR2 SYGVKD. This CDR3 spans 14 amino acids. CDR3 in amino acids: CAIRPGQGYNEQFF. The CDR3 DNA reads as TGTGCCATCAGACCGGGACAGGGTTACAATGAGCAGTTCTTC.

The rearrangement joins TRBV29-1 to TRBJ1-4; 9 nucleotides match TRBD1. The ends lost 7 bases at V and 0 bases at J; junction bases unmatched: 3. CDR3 length equals 14 residues. CDR1 and CDR2 (germline): SQVTM, ANQGSEA. Here the CDR3 DNA reads TGCAGCGGAACAGGGGGCACAACTAATGAAAAACTGTTTTTT. It yields the protein CSGTGGTTNEKLFF.

This sequence joins TRBV19 and TRBJ2-1; no clear D gene. V was clipped by 1 base and J by 8 bases, with 6 bases between them. The CDR3 consists of 12 residues. Germline V gives CDR1 LNHDA, CDR2 SQIVND (reference sequence). The chain's CDR3 is CASSIGRHEQFF. The CDR3 coding sequence is TGTGCCAGTAGTATAGGCAGGCATGAGCAGTTCTTC.

The chain combines TRBV27 with TRBJ2-1; 9 nucleotides line up with TRBD1. V shed 4 bases, J shed 7 bases, and the junction held 8 bases outside the gene matches. The germline gives CDR1 MNHEY, CDR2 SMNVEV (reference sequence). The CDR3 is 15 residues long. The CDR3 sequence: CASSSGQGSWNEQFF. The CDR3 DNA is TGTGCCAGCAGTTCCGGACAGGGGTCGTGGAATGAGCAGTTCTTC.

The chain uses TRBV6-5 and TRBJ1-4, with D possibly TRBD1 on 5 matching bases. Germline loops: CDR1 MNHEY, CDR2 SVGAGI. V was clipped by 5 bases and J by 5 bases, with 15 bases between them. The CDR3 totals 15 residues. Here the CDR3 reads CASSHFTGSNEKLFF. CDR3 nucleotides: TGTGCCAGCAGTCACTTTACAGGTTCCAATGAAAAACTGTTTTTT.

This rearrangement joins TRBV19 to TRBJ2-1; 8 positions agree with TRBD1. Trimming at V came to 8 bases and at J to 7 bases, leaving 10 bases not matched to a gene. Germline V gives CDR1 LNHDA, CDR2 SQIVND (reference sequence). The CDR3 has 14 amino acids. The CDR3 loop is CASRALTGVNEQFF. The CDR3 DNA sequence: TGTGCCAGTCGCGCTTTGACAGGGGTTAATGAGCAGTTCTTC.

Comment on this clone: Other DNA sequences in the sample encode the same CDR3. This chain connects TRBV29-1 to TRBJ1-5, with 9 bases aligning to TRBD1. The V gene's germline CDR1 is SQVTM and CDR2 ANQGSEA. V was clipped by 6 bases and J by 2 bases; unmatched bases: 8. This CDR3 has 15 amino acids. The CDR3 loop reads CSVVQGAGGNQPQHF. The DNA for the CDR3 is TGCAGCGTGGTACAGGGGGCGGGCGGCAATCAGCCCCAGCATTTT.

The rearrangement links TRBV7-9 to TRBJ1-2, with no clear D. CDR3 size: 15 residues. From germline, CDR1 is SEHNR and CDR2 FQNEAQ (reference sequence). Trimming left V 5 bases short and J 4 bases short, with 17 bases between. The CDR3 spells CASSPSEGPLYGYTF. The DNA of the CDR3 is TGTGCCAGCAGCCCTAGTGAAGGTCCCCTCTATGGCTACACCTTC.

In its sample, this clone ranks as medium-sized. This rearrangement joins TRBV7-8 to TRBJ2-2, with D perhaps matching TRBD1 (5 bases). CDR3 length: 15 amino acids. Trimming took 2 bases from V and 5 from J, leaving 12 bases between them. Looked up from germline, CDR1 is SGHVS and CDR2 is FQNEAQ. The CDR3 nucleotides are TGTGCCAGCAGCTTAATCCAGGGCCCTACCGGGGAGCTGTTTTTT. Translated: CASSLIQGPTGELFF.